These T cell receptor beta chains were read from a single sample in a study of response to subunit inactivated influenza vaccine. TCRdb reprocessed the RT-PCR reads via MiXCR and lists one record per CDR3 protein. The repertoire holds 500,000 to 600,000 distinct CDR3 sequences, with around 8% as singletons. Source: PBMCs from blood, taken approximately 25 months after vaccination. The receptors originated from a man in his fifties or sixties who received an inactivated influenza vaccine. CDR3s include the opening cysteine and the closing phenylalanine or tryptophan. Each record gives: J gene, V gene, CDR3 protein.

>TRBJ2-3|TRBV12-3/TRBV12-4
CASSPQKAGIAADTQYF
>TRBJ2-5|TRBV20-1
CSVQSSQETQYF
>TRBJ2-7|TRBV27
CASQQGSSYEQYF
>TRBJ2-1|TRBV5-1
CASSAIAGYSYNEQFF
>TRBJ2-5|TRBV9
CASGKGVPQETQYF
>TRBJ2-2|TRBV28
CASEGVVGELFF
>TRBJ2-5|TRBV20-1
CSARGASGGFQETQYF
>TRBJ2-2|TRBV7-2
CASSVLAGGVGELFF
>TRBJ2-3|TRBV4-3
CASRDDLLLFRDLTDTQYF
>TRBJ2-7|TRBV10-3
CAIKGGLAGSYEQYF
>TRBJ1-5|TRBV19
CASTSTGQGGSNQPQHF
>TRBJ2-1|TRBV28
CASSPPGLAGEQFF
>TRBJ1-1|TRBV29-1
CSAEGAMNTEAFF
>TRBJ1-4|TRBV6-1
CATSIGTVSGKLFF
>TRBJ2-5|TRBV15
CATSRDKGAEGVETQYF
>TRBJ2-7|TRBV5-1
CASSLAGQGAYEQYF
>TRBJ1-2|TRBV6-5
CASRYRSPGYGYTF
>TRBJ1-2|TRBV24-1
CATSDLGRMHGYTF
>TRBJ2-1|TRBV6-1
CASRPLDGAEQFF
>TRBJ1-5|TRBV28
CASRGADQPQHF
>TRBJ2-3|TRBV20-1
CSARDLVTRGSTDTQYF
>TRBJ2-7|TRBV12-3/TRBV12-4
CASSLAQYSYEQYF
>TRBJ1-5|TRBV4-1
CASSQGQGARGQPQHF
>TRBJ1-1|TRBV5-4
CASRSWGAPTEAFF
>TRBJ2-3|TRBV9
CASSVGGENTQYF
>TRBJ1-1|TRBV5-6
CASSLGGITEAFF
>TRBJ1-5|TRBV28
CASSPVDQPQHF
>TRBJ2-5|TRBV20-1
CSASGVTSGTETQYF
>TRBJ1-1|TRBV15
CATSIRDSRTEAFF
>TRBJ1-6|TRBV5-1
CASRPGETEHSPLHF
>TRBJ2-5|TRBV12-3/TRBV12-4
CASQEGGPSETQYF
>TRBJ2-2|TRBV6-2/TRBV6-3
CASGTTANTGELFF
>TRBJ2-2|TRBV10-3
CAISESGLPTGELFF
>TRBJ2-5|TRBV5-1
CASSPPVTPETQYF
>TRBJ2-2|TRBV4-1
CASSPNTRTRSAGELFF
>TRBJ2-2|TRBV6-1
CASSIYTGVTGELFF
>TRBJ1-5|TRBV20-1
CSAQDSYQPQHF
>TRBJ1-5|TRBV4-2
CASSQNPWGGSQPQHF
>TRBJ2-7|TRBV18
CASSTSGTEQYF
>TRBJ2-2|TRBV6-2/TRBV6-3
CASGSLVTGELFF
>TRBJ2-1|TRBV3-1
CASSPGQGRYNEQFF
>TRBJ2-1|TRBV7-3
CASSITGTSDNEQFF
>TRBJ2-2|TRBV12-3/TRBV12-4
CASTITGNGELFF
>TRBJ2-7|TRBV20-1
CSARGLQAAASEQYF
>TRBJ2-2|TRBV25-1
CASSATWGNRELFF
>TRBJ1-5|TRBV5-1
CASSLSPDNQPQHF
>TRBJ2-2|TRBV3-1
CASSDQAAGTRRTGELFF
>TRBJ2-3|TRBV3-1
CASSQDLRGRGDTQYF
>TRBJ2-7|TRBV12-3/TRBV12-4
CASSLDPAGYEQYF
>TRBJ2-1|TRBV5-1
CASSGIPLQGDEQFF
>TRBJ2-7|TRBV5-5
CASSLDNGSYEQYF
>TRBJ2-1|TRBV11-1
CASSLAWLAGPVEQFF